This T cell receptor (beta chain) was sequenced in a study of sequential checkpoint blockade in melanoma. Study-wide context: Both treatment sequences were followed by maintenance nivolumab.

Sequencing was performed with immunoSEQ multiplex PCR; in TCRdb, only in-frame clones are kept and a portion is missing. The table records roughly 20,000 clones, about 82% of them present only once. Treatment noted: randomized to nivolumab then ipilimumab (arm A) or the reverse (arm B). DNA-damaging chemotherapy had not been given to any patient beforehand. The sample holds one count of this clone. After removal of 6 bases from V and 2 bases from J, the junction contained 5 bases not matched to a gene. Per germline, CDR1 ENHRY and CDR2 SYGVKD. The CDR3 extends over 14 amino acids. The TCR was taken from a human donor with melanoma. The V and J genes are TRBV10-3 and TRBJ2-3, with TRBD1 identical over 7 bases. The sequencing used CD8+ T cells sorted from blood (inferred from file names), collected from a patient given nivolumab and ipilimumab in sequence. The CDR3 nucleotides read TGTGCCATCAGACGCAGGGGGAACACAGATACGCAGTATTTT. Amino acids: CAIRRRGNTDTQYF.